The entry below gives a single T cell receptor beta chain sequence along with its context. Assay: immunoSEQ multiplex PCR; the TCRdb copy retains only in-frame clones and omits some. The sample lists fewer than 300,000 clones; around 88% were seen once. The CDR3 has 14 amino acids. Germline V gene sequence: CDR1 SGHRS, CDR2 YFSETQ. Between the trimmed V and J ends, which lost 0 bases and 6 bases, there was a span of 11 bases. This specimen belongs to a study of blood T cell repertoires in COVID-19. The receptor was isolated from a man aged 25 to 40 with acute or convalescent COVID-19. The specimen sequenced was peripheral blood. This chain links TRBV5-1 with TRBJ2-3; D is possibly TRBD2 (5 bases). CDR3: CASSLGGFRDTQYF. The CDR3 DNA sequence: TGCGCCAGCAGCTTGGGAGGGTTCCGTGATACGCAGTATTTT.